The 29 T cell receptor beta chains presented below share a single source sample, sequenced in a study of T-cell reconstitution after alpha-beta-depleted transplantation in children. Using unique molecular identifiers, the investigators prepared the TCRbeta library. One entry per CDR3 protein results from TCRdb running MiXCR on the PCR reads. Of around 490,000 distinct CDR3 sequences in the sample, more than 9.5% were seen once. This specimen consisted of PBMCs, mostly from graft donor cells, obtained 180 days after TCRalphabeta/CD19-depleted stem cell transplant. Receptors originate from a female patient aged 2-9 years who had a stem cell transplant for aplastic anemia, so the T cells may come from the graft donor.

This chain joins TRBV28 and TRBJ2-1, with 9 bases that match TRBD2. CDR3 length: 15 amino acids. Germline V gene data show CDR1 as MDHEN and CDR2 as SYDVKM. J lost 9 bases, V lost 0 bases, and 6 bases had no gene match. CDR3 protein: CASSLWLAGSGEQFF. In DNA form, the CDR3 reads TGTGCCAGCAGTTTATGGCTAGCGGGATCTGGTGAGCAGTTCTTC.

This clonotype was observed a handful of times. CDR3 in amino acids: CASTFPGGANYGYTF. CDR3 in DNA: TGTGCCAGCACCTTCCCGGGGGGAGCTAACTATGGCTACACCTTC. The chain has TRBV28 and TRBJ1-2; D perhaps matches TRBD1 (5 bases). With 7 bases removed from V and 0 bases from J, the gap between germline ends came to 15 bases. This CDR3 comprises 15 residues. CDR1 and CDR2 (germline): MDHEN, SYDVKM.

Only a few counts were recorded for this clonotype. The chain is built from TRBV7-9 and TRBJ1-1, with D hard to call. Germline V CDR1 and CDR2: SEHNR, FQNEAQ (reference sequence). This CDR3 has 13 amino acids. Trimming shortened V by 5 bases and J by 4 bases, and 11 bases separated the two germline ends. The CDR3 DNA follows: TGTGCCAGCAGCCGAAGTGGTGGCACTGAAGCTTTCTTT. Translated: CASSRSGGTEAFF.

This clonotype has ten or more counts. The chain uses TRBV29-1 and TRBJ2-3; D not certain. The CDR3 has 11 amino acids. The V gene lost 3 bases and the J gene lost 5 bases, with 6 bases spanning the gap. The germline gives CDR1 SQVTM, CDR2 ANQGSEA. CDR3 nucleotides: TGCAGCGTTGAGGTCGGAGATACGCAGTATTTT. The encoded protein is CSVEVGDTQYF.

The sample holds a few counts of this clonotype. CDR3 DNA: TGCGCCAGCAGCCAGGGACGGTACTCGGGGTACGAGCAGTACTTC. It translates to CASSQGRYSGYEQYF. The chain has TRBV4-3 and TRBJ2-7, with D perhaps TRBD1 or TRBD2 (5 bases each). V lost 3 bases and J lost 4, with 16 bases in between. The CDR3 extends over 15 amino acids. The germline V gene encodes CDR1 LGHNA and CDR2 YSLEER.

The CDR3 DNA sequence: TGTGCCATCAGCCGACTAGCGGGATCGGATGAGGAGACCCAGTACTTC. This codes for CAISRLAGSDEETQYF. The V and J genes are TRBV10-3 and TRBJ2-5; 11 bases match TRBD2. The CDR3 sequence is 16 residues long. V lost 6 bases, J lost 5 bases, and 11 bases stayed unmatched. Germline lookup yields CDR1 ENHRY and CDR2 SYGVKD.

The table lists this clonotype with a few counts. The chain employs TRBV14 and TRBJ2-1, with D perhaps being TRBD1 or TRBD2 (6 bases each). The V end lost 0 bases, the J end lost 5 bases, and 14 bases lay between the germline ends. Germline CDR1 is SGHDN and CDR2 is FVKESK. The CDR3 extends over 16 amino acids. CDR3 nucleotide sequence: TGTGCCAGCAGCCAAGAGGGGGGAAGGGGGAACAATGAGCAGTTCTTC. This codes for CASSQEGGRGNNEQFF.

CDR3 in DNA: TGCGCCAGTACCGGGCAGCGCCGCTCCTACAATGAGCAGTTCTTC. The encoded protein is CASTGQRRSYNEQFF. V usage is TRBV10-1 and J usage is TRBJ2-1; D gene unclear. The CDR3 extends over 15 amino acids. Germline CDR1 is WNHNN and CDR2 is SYGVQD (reference sequence). Between the trimmed V and J ends, which lost 9 bases and 0 bases, there was a span of 15 bases.

This clonotype was observed a handful of times. V gene TRBV5-1 combines with J gene TRBJ2-7; 10 bases are a match to TRBD1. Germline CDR1 reads SGHRS; CDR2 reads YFSETQ. V lost 3 bases to trimming and J lost 2 bases; unmatched junction nucleotides: 5. The CDR3 runs 15 residues. Written as DNA, the CDR3 is TGCGCCAGCAGCTGGTGGACAGGGGGTACCTACGAGCAGTACTTC. Protein: CASSWWTGGTYEQYF.

This clonotype has a handful of counts. The chain has TRBV15 and TRBJ2-3, with 7 positions matching TRBD2. CDR1 is LNHNV and CDR2 is YYDKDF in the germline V gene (reference sequence). Germline trimming cut 0 bases from V and 0 bases from J; bases unmatched to any gene: 3. The CDR3 spans 16 residues. Here the CDR3 DNA reads TGTGCCACCAGCAGAGAACTAGCGCCTAGCACAGATACGCAGTATTTT. Translation: CATSRELAPSTDTQYF.

This clonotype was counted between two and nine times. The chain recombines TRBV6-5 with TRBJ2-7; D tentatively fits TRBD1 or TRBD2 (7 bases each). CDR1 and CDR2 (germline): MNHEY, SVGAGI. Trimming removed 6 bases at V and 7 bases at J, with 16 bases between. The CDR3 has 13 residues. The CDR3 nucleotides are TGTGCCAGCAGCCAGGGGGGGGCGGGAGAGCAGTACGTC. This translates into CASSQGGAGEQYV.

There are many counts of this clonotype. CDR3 amino acids: CATSRDPQGVNIQYF. CDR3 nucleotides: TGTGCCACCAGCAGAGATCCACAGGGTGTAAACATTCAGTACTTC. The chain links TRBV15 to TRBJ2-4; tentatively, D is TRBD1 (6 bases). The CDR3 sequence is 15 residues long. Trimming removed 0 bases at V and 6 bases at J, with 12 bases between. Germline CDR1 LNHNV, CDR2 YYDKDF (reference sequence).

V usage is TRBV4-1 and J usage is TRBJ2-1; 7 bases are a match to TRBD2. Germline CDR1 is MGHRA and CDR2 is YSYEKL. CDR3 length: 17 residues. V lost 1 base to trimming and J lost 9 bases; unmatched junction nucleotides: 15. CDR3 coding DNA: TGCGCCAGCAGCCAAGCGCACCTAGCGGAACAAGGTTCTGAGCAGTTCTTC. Translating gives CASSQAHLAEQGSEQFF.

The sample holds many counts of this clonotype. The V call is TRBV14, the J call TRBJ2-2; possibly TRBD1 or TRBD2 for D (5 bases each). The CDR3 covers 16 residues. Trimming cost V 1 base and J 2 bases, with 11 bases left between them. The germline gives CDR1 SGHDN, CDR2 FVKESK. This CDR3 is CASSQGDRGNTGELFF. The CDR3 DNA sequence: TGTGCCAGCAGCCAAGGGGACCGTGGAAACACCGGGGAGCTGTTTTTT. The variable domain in full, with the rest retrieved from reference TRBV14 and TRBJ2-2, is EAGVTQFPSHSVIEKGQTVTLRCDPISGHDNLYWYRRVMGKEIKFLLHFVKESKQDESGMPNNRFLAERTGGTYSTLKVQPAELEDSGVYFCASSQGDRGNTGELFFGEGSRLTVL.

In its sample, this clonotype was seen a few times. The gene calls are TRBV5-1 and TRBJ1-4; 8 nucleotides line up with TRBD1. With V trimmed by 3 bases and J by 3 bases, 7 bases remained unmatched. In germline, CDR1 is SGHRS, CDR2 YFSETQ. CDR3 size: 16 residues. The CDR3 loop reads CASSYRTGWANEKLFF. DNA of the CDR3: TGCGCCAGCAGCTACAGGACAGGGTGGGCTAATGAAAAACTGTTTTTT. The full variable domain, with the rest looked up from reference TRBV5-1 and TRBJ1-4, is KAGVTQTPRYLIKTRGQQVTLSCSPISGHRSVSWYQQTPGQGLQFLFEYFSETQRNKGNFPGRFSGRQFSNSRSEMNVSTLELGDSALYLCASSYRTGWANEKLFFGSGTQLSVL.

This clonotype was seen a few times. The chain has TRBV10-2 and TRBJ1-1; TRBD1 might be the D (6 bases). Germline V lookup: CDR1 WSHSY, CDR2 SAAADI. This CDR3 spans 15 amino acids. Trimming stripped 6 bases from V and 4 bases from J, with 18 bases between. Here the CDR3 reads CASSTYRDGGTEAFF. The CDR3, as DNA: TGCGCCAGCAGCACGTACAGGGATGGGGGCACTGAAGCTTTCTTT.

There are a few counts of this clonotype. This chain joins TRBV6-2 or TRBV6-3 and TRBJ1-1; TRBD1 might be the D (5 bases). The length of the CDR3 is 16 residues. Germline V CDR1 and CDR2: MNHEY, SVGEGT. The V end lost 8 bases, the J end lost 3 bases, and 22 bases lay between the germline ends. CDR3 amino acids: CASLFRDAGIYTEAFF. The CDR3 bases are TGTGCCAGCCTCTTTCGGGACGCGGGAATTTACACTGAAGCTTTCTTT.

This clonotype was counted between two and nine times. The CDR3 spells CASSSSHMAGELFF. In nucleotides, the CDR3 is TGTGCCAGCAGCTCAAGCCATATGGCCGGGGAGCTGTTTTTT. This chain joins TRBV7-2 and TRBJ2-2; D is unresolved. Trimming took off 4 bases at V and 6 bases at J, with 12 bases between the two ends. There are 14 residues in the CDR3. Germline V gene data show CDR1 as SGHTA and CDR2 as FQGNSA.

The V and J genes are TRBV12-3 or TRBV12-4 and TRBJ1-2, with D uncertain. Trimming removed 5 bases from V and 8 bases from J, with 21 bases in between. The CDR3 covers 15 residues. DNA of the CDR3: TGTGCCAGCAGTACTCAGACTTTTCCCACAAAAGGCTACACCTTC. It specifies CASSTQTFPTKGYTF.

This clonotype has a handful of counts. The chain couples TRBV19 to TRBJ2-1; weak D call: TRBD1 (5 bases). The germline CDR1 and CDR2 sequences are LNHDA and SQIVND (reference sequence). The length of the CDR3 is 14 residues. Trimming pared 6 bases from V and 3 bases from J, leaving 12 bases between. Written as DNA, the CDR3 is TGTGCCAGTAGGGCCGGACAACACTACAATGAGCAGTTCTTC. This encodes CASRAGQHYNEQFF.

The rearrangement uses TRBV30 and TRBJ2-3, with a weak D call TRBD1 (6 bases). Germline V gives CDR1 GTSNPN, CDR2 SVGIG (reference sequence). The V gene lost 4 bases and the J gene lost 1 base, with 12 bases spanning the gap. CDR3 length equals 14 residues. The CDR3: CAWNLWGRTDTQYF. CDR3 DNA sequence: TGTGCCTGGAACCTCTGGGGGCGCACAGATACGCAGTATTTT.

There are a few counts of this clonotype. The gene calls are TRBV9 and TRBJ2-3, with a possible D match to TRBD1 (5 bases). The length of the CDR3 is 15 residues. V gave up 4 bases and J gave up 2 bases, with 14 bases separating them. Germline V lookup: CDR1 SGDLS, CDR2 YYNGEE. The CDR3 is CASSPWGGNTDTQYF. DNA of the CDR3: TGTGCCAGCAGCCCATGGGGCGGAAACACAGATACGCAGTATTTT.

The rearrangement uses TRBV7-9 and TRBJ2-7; D remains ambiguous. The CDR3 runs to 13 residues. Trimming left V 3 bases short and J 5 bases short, with 11 bases between. CDR1 and CDR2 from the germline V gene are SEHNR and FQNEAQ (reference sequence). This chain's CDR3 is CASSFTALDEQYF. DNA for the CDR3: TGTGCCAGCAGCTTCACCGCCCTAGACGAGCAGTACTTC.

This clonotype was picked up many times. The chain combines TRBV24-1 with TRBJ2-5; the D gene is possibly TRBD1 (6 bases). CDR1 is KGHDR and CDR2 is SFDVKD in the germline V gene. Trimming took off 4 bases at V and 4 bases at J, with 12 bases between the two ends. The CDR3 totals 14 residues. CDR3 sequence reads: CATSDPGTRETQYF. CDR3 DNA sequence: TGTGCCACCAGTGACCCCGGGACACGAGAGACCCAGTACTTC.

This clonotype was detected a few times. The rearrangement links TRBV12-3 or TRBV12-4 to TRBJ1-6; 8 positions agree with TRBD1. The V segment lost 6 bases and the J segment 5 bases; nucleotides outside the gene matches: 3. The CDR3 is 14 residues long. CDR3 loop: CASRWTGNNSPLHF. Written as DNA, the CDR3 is TGTGCCAGCAGGTGGACAGGGAATAATTCACCCCTCCACTTT.

This rearrangement joins TRBV29-1 to TRBJ2-1, with TRBD1 as a possible D gene (5 bases). The germline V gene encodes CDR1 SQVTM and CDR2 ANQGSEA. Trimming stripped 1 base from V and 3 bases from J, with 22 bases between. CDR3 length: 18 residues. CDR3 region: CSVEAPFFGAKVYNEQFF. The CDR3 region has the DNA TGCAGCGTTGAAGCCCCGTTTTTTGGGGCCAAGGTCTACAATGAGCAGTTCTTC.

This clonotype showed up many times. This chain connects TRBV20-1 to TRBJ2-7, with D perhaps matching TRBD1 (5 bases). Germline V gives CDR1 DFQATT, CDR2 SNEGSKA (reference sequence). The CDR3 runs 13 residues. The germline V and J ends were trimmed by 4 bases and 3 bases, with 13 bases remaining between them. CDR3 bases: TGCAGTGCTAACCATCAGGGTCGCTACGAGCAGTACTTC. Protein sequence: CSANHQGRYEQYF.

This clonotype has more than one count but fewer than ten. This chain connects TRBV7-9 to TRBJ1-5; no reliable D call. Trimming took off 2 bases at V and 8 bases at J, with 10 bases between the two ends. The CDR3 covers 13 residues. From germline, CDR1 is SEHNR and CDR2 FQNEAQ (reference sequence). This CDR3 is CASSLNTQEPQHF. CDR3 sequence (DNA): TGTGCCAGCAGCTTAAACACCCAGGAGCCCCAGCATTTT.

This chain links TRBV12-5 with TRBJ2-1; a possible D gene is TRBD1 (5 bases). Germline CDR1 and CDR2: LGHNT and FRNRAP. Trimming took 0 bases from V and 9 from J, leaving 15 bases between them. This CDR3 comprises 15 residues. CDR3 DNA sequence: TGTGCTAGTGGTTTGGTAATGGTAGGGGCCTTTGAGCAGTTCTTC. Translating it yields CASGLVMVGAFEQFF.